This TCR beta chain was profiled in a study of beta chain features in type 1 diabetes. Study context: Age, gender and cell yields were alike across patients and healthy donors. General observations from the study: Although PCR might favor shorter templates, it would do so equally in patients and controls. Significant though moderate, a shortening of TCRB CDR3s appeared in all four CD4+ subsets of Type 1 diabetes patients.

There was one heparinised blood draw per donor, averaging about 100 mL. Sorted populations were all over 98% pure. What was sequenced were expressed TCRB transcripts, since all of the isolated RNA had been reverse transcribed. Using immunoSEQ multiplex PCR, the repertoire was profiled, and TCRdb retains in-frame clones only, with some absent. The table records more than 550,000 clones, over 12% of them present only once. Trimming removed 5 bases from V and 6 bases from J; junction bases left unmatched: 10. Germline V gene lookup returns CDR1 SGHTA and CDR2 FQGNSA. CDR3 length: 15 amino acids. This clone was found a few times. Antigen specificity is unknown.

Material for sequencing was naive CD4+ T cells from blood. V is TRBV7-2 and J is TRBJ2-1; 7 nucleotides agree with TRBD1. The TCR sequence derives from a man younger than 35 with type 1 diabetes. The CDR3 DNA reads as TGTGCCAGCAGCGAAGACAGGGTAAGGCTCAATGAGCAGTTCTTC. Translating gives CASSEDRVRLNEQFF.